These T cell receptor beta chains were read from a single sample in a study of T cell changes during pregnancy in multiple sclerosis. Produced via immunoSEQ multiplex PCR; TCRdb's table is partial and in-frame only. The table includes some 38,000 clones, 94% detected once. Sample: CD4+ T cells from peripheral blood mononuclear cells, taken in the second trimester of pregnancy. The receptors come from a female donor with multiple sclerosis, enrolled in a pregnancy study. Both conserved end residues are part of each CDR3. A D gene is named only where the DNA matches it firmly. Clone size is given for some rows only: seen once, a few or many times, or a class if the clone is expanded.

d_call,j_call,v_call,clone_size,cdr3_aa,cdr3_nt
TRBD1,TRBJ1-1,TRBV10-3,-,CAISESTGIGTEAFF,TGTGCCATCAGTGAGTCGACAGGGATAGGCACTGAAGCTTTCTTT
TRBD1,TRBJ2-2,TRBV19,once,CASSMFRGPGELFF,TGTGCCAGTAGTATGTTTAGGGGGCCCGGGGAGCTGTTTTTT
-,TRBJ2-1,TRBV7-2,once,CASSRIPQGNEQFF,TGTGCCAGCAGCCGCATCCCCCAGGGAAATGAGCAGTTCTTC
-,TRBJ1-4,TRBV7-2,-,CASSLRARGNNEKLFF,TGTGCCAGCAGCTTAAGGGCGAGGGGGAATAATGAAAAACTGTTTTTT
TRBD1,TRBJ2-3,TRBV7-2,once,CASRGPGGDTQYF,TGTGCCAGCAGAGGACCAGGGGGAGATACGCAGTATTTT
TRBD1,TRBJ2-5,TRBV5-1,-,CASSLGANKDRGETQYF,TGCGCCAGCAGCTTGGGGGCCAATAAGGACAGGGGGGAGACCCAGTACTTC
-,TRBJ2-7,TRBV9,-,CASSVLADPGSGEQYF,TGTGCCAGCAGCGTATTAGCGGATCCCGGCTCCGGCGAGCAGTACTTC
-,TRBJ1-5,TRBV4-3,-,CASSQALKLQPQHF,TGCGCCAGCAGCCAAGCCCTAAAGCTACAGCCCCAGCATTTT
-,TRBJ2-7,TRBV21-1,-,CASSKRLRGLTPKASYEQYF,TGTGCCAGCAGCAAAAGGCTACGGGGACTAACCCCCAAGGCCTCCTACGAGCAGTACTTC
TRBD2,TRBJ2-3,TRBV27,-,CASSLAGGGTDTQYF,TGTGCCAGCAGCTTAGCGGGGGGGGGCACAGATACGCAGTATTTT
TRBD2,TRBJ2-1,TRBV7-6,-,CASSPTAGAYNEQFF,TGTGCCAGCAGCCCCACAGCGGGAGCTTACAATGAGCAGTTCTTC
-,TRBJ1-5,TRBV21-1,-,CASSNPQGSGNQPQHF,TGTGCCAGCAGCAATCCTCAGGGTTCGGGCAATCAGCCCCAGCATTTT
-,TRBJ1-5,TRBV11-2,-,CASSLGGRVRQPQHF,TGTGCCAGCAGCTTGGGGGGGCGCGTACGTCAGCCCCAGCATTTT
-,TRBJ2-1,TRBV10-3,-,CAISDPITTYNEQFF,TGTGCCATCAGTGATCCTATAACCACCTACAATGAGCAGTTCTTC
TRBD2,TRBJ2-7,TRBV7-2,few,CASSAWGTSGRAYEQYF,TGTGCCAGCAGTGCCTGGGGAACTAGCGGGAGGGCCTACGAGCAGTACTTC
TRBD1,TRBJ2-7,TRBV7-2,-,CASSSDRGSYEQYF,TGTGCCAGCAGCTCGGACAGGGGTTCCTACGAGCAGTACTTC
-,TRBJ1-3,TRBV18,-,CASYRSGGNTIYF,TGTGCCAGCTACAGGTCTGGAGGAAACACCATATATTTT
TRBD1,TRBJ1-6,TRBV18,-,CASSPTPGQGPSPLHF,TGTGCCAGCTCACCTACGCCGGGACAGGGCCCTTCACCCCTCCACTTT
-,TRBJ1-2,TRBV7-8,-,CASSLARETNYGYTF,TGTGCCAGCAGCTTAGCAAGGGAGACTAACTATGGCTACACCTTC
TRBD2,TRBJ2-1,TRBV11-2,-,CASSSSGIRKFF,TGTGCCAGCAGCTCTAGCGGGATCCGGAAGTTCTTC
TRBD1,TRBJ2-3,TRBV5-4,-,CASSPDRGVDTQYF,TGTGCCAGCAGCCCGGACAGGGGGGTAGATACGCAGTATTTT
-,TRBJ2-7,TRBV27,-,CASSFGLGYEQYF,TGTGCCAGCAGTTTCGGACTCGGCTACGAGCAGTACTTC
TRBD2,TRBJ2-7,TRBV30,-,CAWSVLGLVYEQYF,TGTGCCTGGAGTGTACTGGGACTAGTCTACGAGCAGTACTTC
-,TRBJ1-2,TRBV29-1,-,CSVAGTYGYTF,TGCAGCGTTGCAGGTACCTATGGCTACACCTTC
TRBD1,TRBJ2-3,TRBV7-3,-,CASSSRDSYTQYF,TGTGCCAGCAGCTCACGGGACAGTTATACGCAGTATTTT
TRBD1,TRBJ1-1,TRBV19,-,CASSSQGARGNTEAFF,TGTGCCAGTAGTTCACAGGGGGCGAGGGGGAACACTGAAGCTTTCTTT
TRBD1,TRBJ2-7,TRBV6-1,-,CAATGGTGVPGEQYF,TGTGCCGCAACGGGCGGGACAGGGGTCCCTGGCGAGCAGTACTTC
-,TRBJ2-3,TRBV19,-,CASSISSLTDTQYF,TGTGCCAGTAGTATATCGTCGCTAACAGATACGCAGTATTTT
TRBD1,TRBJ1-2,TRBV28,-,CASSSAGQGGDYGYTF,TGTGCCAGCAGTTCCGCTGGACAGGGGGGGGACTATGGCTACACCTTC
-,TRBJ2-7,TRBV28,-,CASSSTGEAPYEQYF,TGTGCCAGCAGTTCTACAGGGGAGGCCCCCTACGAGCAGTACTTC
-,TRBJ1-2,TRBV7-2,-,CASSLGGYGYTF,TGTGCCAGCAGCTTAGGAGGCTATGGCTACACCTTC
-,TRBJ2-1,TRBV30,-,CAWSRGTEQFF,TGTGCCTGGAGTCGGGGGACTGAGCAGTTCTTC
TRBD2,TRBJ2-7,TRBV11-2,-,CASSLTSGGLSGLYEQYF,TGTGCCAGCAGCTTGACTAGCGGGGGCCTCAGCGGATTATACGAGCAGTACTTC
TRBD2,TRBJ2-1,TRBV5-4,-,CASSLTSGGYNEQFF,TGTGCCAGCAGCCTGACGAGCGGGGGATACAATGAGCAGTTCTTC
-,TRBJ2-5,TRBV5-4,-,CASSATGMGFGRQMTQYF,TGTGCCAGCAGCGCAACAGGGATGGGGTTCGGGCGGCAAATGACCCAGTACTTC
-,TRBJ2-5,TRBV5-4,-,CASSLDRDQETQYF,TGTGCCAGCAGCTTGGACAGGGATCAAGAGACCCAGTACTTC
TRBD2,TRBJ2-3,TRBV7-2,-,CASSPNGGISTDTQYF,TGTGCCAGCAGCCCTAACGGGGGGATTAGCACAGATACGCAGTATTTT
-,TRBJ2-1,TRBV2,-,CASRRNEQFF,TGTGCCAGCAGGAGAAATGAGCAGTTCTTC
TRBD1,TRBJ1-2,TRBV5-1,few,CASSMRGHGYGYTF,TGCGCCAGCAGTATGAGGGGGCATGGCTATGGCTACACCTTC
TRBD1,TRBJ1-2,TRBV5-4,-,CASIMDRGQGYGYTF,TGTGCCAGCATCATGGACAGGGGGCAGGGCTATGGCTACACCTTC
-,TRBJ1-6,TRBV4-1,once,CASSQDGQGGSYNSPLHF,TGCGCCAGCAGCCAAGATGGGCAGGGAGGCTCCTATAATTCACCCCTCCACTTT
TRBD1,TRBJ1-3,TRBV27,-,CASSGQRPSGNTIYF,TGTGCCAGCTCGGGACAGCGGCCCTCTGGAAACACCATATATTTT
-,TRBJ2-7,TRBV5-1,-,CATKWTPVRDEQYF,TGCGCCACGAAATGGACTCCCGTGCGGGACGAGCAGTACTTC
TRBD1,TRBJ2-7,TRBV11-2,-,CASSLVGTGNSYEQYF,TGTGCCAGCAGCTTAGTGGGGACAGGGAACTCCTACGAGCAGTACTTC
-,TRBJ2-5,TRBV18,once,CASSPLPGQETQYF,TGTGCCAGCTCACCACTTCCGGGGCAAGAGACCCAGTACTTC
-,TRBJ1-5,TRBV7-6,-,CASSLGADGSQPQHF,TGTGCCAGCAGCCTGGGGGCCGATGGGTCTCAGCCCCAGCATTTT
-,TRBJ2-7,TRBV5-4,once,CASSLAGTLSYEQYF,TGTGCCAGCAGCTTGGCAGGGACTTTATCCTACGAGCAGTACTTC
-,TRBJ1-5,TRBV28,-,CASSLVGPQPQHF,TGTGCCAGCAGTTTGGTGGGGCCTCAGCCCCAGCATTTT
-,TRBJ1-4,TRBV4-1,-,CASSPVEHQLLFF,TGCGCCAGCAGCCCCGTCGAGCACCAACTTCTGTTTTTT
TRBD2,TRBJ2-1,TRBV5-1,once,CASSLRLAGGDYNEQFF,TGCGCCAGCAGCTTGAGATTAGCGGGTGGGGACTACAATGAGCAGTTCTTC
TRBD1,TRBJ1-4,TRBV7-9,-,CASSDRGEKLFF,TGTGCCAGCAGTGACAGGGGTGAAAAACTGTTTTTT
TRBD2,TRBJ2-1,TRBV7-9,-,CASSSWAGGGYNEQFF,TGTGCCAGCAGCTCGTGGGCGGGAGGGGGCTACAATGAGCAGTTCTTC
TRBD1,TRBJ1-4,TRBV7-2,-,CASSKLGQGREKLFF,TGTGCCAGCAGCAAACTCGGACAGGGGAGGGAAAAACTGTTTTTT
-,TRBJ2-4,TRBV6-6,-,CASSPRTMGGKNIQYF,TGTGCCAGCAGTCCACGAACGATGGGAGGCAAAAACATTCAGTACTTC
-,TRBJ1-1,TRBV6-6,-,CASSYFMNTEAFF,TGTGCCAGCAGTTACTTTATGAACACTGAAGCTTTCTTT
-,TRBJ2-3,TRBV5-5,-,CASSLGQEGTQYF,TGTGCCAGCAGCCTCGGACAGGAGGGTACGCAGTATTTT
TRBD2,TRBJ2-1,TRBV7-2,-,CASSPTSGAMPSSYNEQFF,TGTGCCAGCAGCCCGACCAGCGGGGCAATGCCGTCCTCCTACAATGAGCAGTTCTTC
-,TRBJ1-2,TRBV6-5,-,CASRRGAANYGYTF,TGTGCCAGCAGGCGGGGAGCAGCTAACTATGGCTACACCTTC
TRBD1,TRBJ1-4,TRBV27,-,CASRAHRGNNEKLFF,TGTGCCAGCAGGGCTCACAGGGGCAATAATGAAAAACTGTTTTTT
TRBD1,TRBJ1-5,TRBV2,-,CASSETGTGVGDQPQHF,TGTGCCAGCAGTGAAACCGGGACAGGGGTTGGCGATCAGCCCCAGCATTTT